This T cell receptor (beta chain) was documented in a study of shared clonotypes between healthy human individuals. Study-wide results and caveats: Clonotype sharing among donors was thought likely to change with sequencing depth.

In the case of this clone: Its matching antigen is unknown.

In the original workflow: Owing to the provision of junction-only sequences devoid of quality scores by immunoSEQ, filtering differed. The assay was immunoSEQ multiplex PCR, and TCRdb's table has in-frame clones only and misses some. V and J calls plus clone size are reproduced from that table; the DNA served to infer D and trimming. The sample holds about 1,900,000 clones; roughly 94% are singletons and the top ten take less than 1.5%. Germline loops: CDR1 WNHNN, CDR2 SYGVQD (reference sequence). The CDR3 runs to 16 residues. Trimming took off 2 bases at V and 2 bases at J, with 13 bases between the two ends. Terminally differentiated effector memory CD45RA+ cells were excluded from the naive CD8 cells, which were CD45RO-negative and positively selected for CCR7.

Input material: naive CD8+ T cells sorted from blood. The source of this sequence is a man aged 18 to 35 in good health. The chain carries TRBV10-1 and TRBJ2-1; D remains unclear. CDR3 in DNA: TGCGCCAGCAGTGAGACTGATCTAGATCCCTACAATGAGCAGTTCTTC. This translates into CASSETDLDPYNEQFF.